Below, 21 T cell receptor beta chains from the same sample are listed, as sequenced in a study of CD8 T cells in Susac syndrome. After extraction with the RNeasy kit, about 0.45 to 1 ug of the RNA was reverse transcribed using random hexamers. MiXCR was run by TCRdb on the immunoSEQ multiplex PCR reads, yielding one entry per CDR3 protein. The sample shows about 200,000 distinct CDR3 sequences, about 96% of them seen only once. Sequences were obtained from CD4+ T cells from PBMCs. The receptors come from a human donor with multiple sclerosis.

V gene TRBV7-8 combines with J gene TRBJ2-1; 8 nucleotides agree with TRBD2. This CDR3 contains 16 residues. The germline V gene has CDR1 SGHVS and CDR2 FQNEAQ. J lost 7 bases, V lost 1 base, and 9 bases had no gene match. Here the CDR3 reads CASSLDPGGFGNEQFF. CDR3 in DNA: TGTGCCAGCAGCTTAGACCCGGGAGGGTTTGGGAATGAGCAGTTCTTC.

This chain connects TRBV29-1 to TRBJ2-3, with 7 nucleotides matching TRBD1. The CDR3 has 13 residues. Per the germline V gene, CDR1 is SQVTM and CDR2 is ANQGSEA. Trimming took 3 bases from V and 2 from J; bases not matched to a gene: 2. The CDR3 DNA reads TGCAGCGTTGAGGGACAGTACACAGATACGCAGTATTTT. Protein sequence: CSVEGQYTDTQYF.

The V gene is TRBV5-4, the J gene TRBJ2-7; 7 nucleotides line up with TRBD2. Per germline, CDR1 SGHNT and CDR2 YYREEE (reference sequence). The CDR3 has 14 amino acids. V lost 3 bases and J lost 4; bases outside the gene matches: 7. Here the CDR3 DNA reads TGTGCCAGCAGCTACGCGGGAGCCCAATACGAGCAGTACTTC. Encoded protein: CASSYAGAQYEQYF.

This chain connects TRBV19 to TRBJ2-6; D perhaps matches TRBD1 (5 bases). The CDR3 sequence is 15 residues long. Trimming cost V 6 bases and J 4 bases, with 13 bases left between them. CDR1 is LNHDA, CDR2 SQIVND, per germline (reference sequence). For the CDR3, the DNA is TGTGCCAGTAGCAAGGACACAGGAGGGGCCAACGTCCTGACTTTC. Translated: CASSKDTGGANVLTF. Drawing the rest from reference TRBV19 and TRBJ2-6, the complete variable domain is DGGITQSPKYLFRKEGQNVTLSCEQNLNHDAMYWYRQDPGQGLRLIYYSQIVNDFQKGDIAEGYSVSREKKESFPLTVTSAQKNPTAFYLCASSKDTGGANVLTFGAGSRLTVL.

The chain uses TRBV29-1 and TRBJ1-2, with unresolved D. Germline lookup yields CDR1 SQVTM and CDR2 ANQGSEA. The CDR3 is made up of 14 amino acids. V was pared by 1 base and J by 7 bases, with 16 bases between. CDR3 loop: CSVEVGLGTSGYTF. In DNA, the CDR3 is TGCAGCGTTGAAGTCGGCCTCGGCACCTCTGGCTACACCTTC.

This clonotype occurred once. The V and J genes are TRBV7-3 and TRBJ2-5; D is unclear. The CDR3 is 13 amino acids. Germline assignment: CDR1 SGHTA and CDR2 FQGTGA. V dropped 1 base and J dropped 5 bases, with 8 bases sitting between them. The CDR3 coding sequence is TGTGCCAGCAGCTTAAATGGTGGCGAGACCCAGTACTTC. It translates to CASSLNGGETQYF.

The J gene is TRBJ2-7, the V gene TRBV5-1; TRBD2 matches at 12 bases. V shed 4 bases and J 4 bases; nucleotides not matched to a gene: 6. The CDR3 is made up of 15 amino acids. Germline loops: CDR1 SGHRS, CDR2 YFSETQ. The CDR3 is CASSAASGGVYEQYF. As DNA, the CDR3 is TGCGCCAGCAGCGCAGCTAGCGGGGGGGTTTACGAGCAGTACTTC.

The gene calls are TRBV29-1 and TRBJ2-3, with D possibly TRBD1 on 6 matching bases. Trimming removed 4 bases from V and 4 bases from J, with 15 bases in between. The CDR3 runs 14 residues. Per germline, CDR1 SQVTM and CDR2 ANQGSEA. CDR3 sequence reads: CSVGLAGAADTQYF. The CDR3 DNA is TGCAGCGTTGGTCTGGCAGGGGCGGCAGATACGCAGTATTTT.

V is TRBV14 and J is TRBJ2-1; 10 bases align to TRBD2. Trimming cost V 5 bases and J 7 bases; bases outside gene matches: 2. Germline CDR1 and CDR2: SGHDN and FVKESK. The CDR3 sequence is 13 residues long. CDR3 in DNA: TGTGCCAGCAGCGTGGGACTAGCGAATGAGCAGTTCTTC. Translated, it gives CASSVGLANEQFF.

The chain joins TRBV11-2 to TRBJ2-7; 7 bases line up with TRBD1. Losses at the gene ends were 5 bases for V and 0 bases for J; bases not matched to a gene: 4. The CDR3 covers 14 residues. Germline V gene data show CDR1 as SGHAT and CDR2 as FQNNGV. In nucleotides, the CDR3 is TGTGCCAGCAGCGCGACAGGGTACTCCTACGAGCAGTACTTC. Protein sequence: CASSATGYSYEQYF.

V usage is TRBV7-9 and J usage is TRBJ2-3; maybe TRBD1 (6 bases). Trimming pared 5 bases from V and 6 bases from J, leaving 18 bases between. Looked up from germline, CDR1 is SEHNR and CDR2 is FQNEAQ (reference sequence). CDR3 length: 15 residues. The CDR3 nucleotides are TGTGCCAGCAGCCACCGACAGGAGATGAGGGATACGCAGTATTTT. It is translated as CASSHRQEMRDTQYF.

This clonotype was observed a handful of times. V usage is TRBV3-1 and J usage is TRBJ2-1; D not resolved. The germline V gene encodes CDR1 LGHDT and CDR2 YNNKEL (reference sequence). This CDR3 comprises 15 residues. V dropped 3 bases and J dropped 5 bases, with 14 bases sitting between them. The CDR3 here is CASSQDFGSDNEQFF. In DNA form, the CDR3 reads TGTGCCAGCAGCCAGGATTTCGGGTCTGACAATGAGCAGTTCTTC.

The chain carries TRBV9 and TRBJ1-1, with D unclear. The CDR3 has 15 residues. V lost 0 bases to trimming and J lost 0 bases, with 9 bases between them. The germline CDR1 and CDR2 sequences are SGDLS and YYNGEE. CDR3 in amino acids: CASSVAGGMNTEAFF. The CDR3 DNA is TGTGCCAGCAGCGTAGCTGGAGGGATGAACACTGAAGCTTTCTTT.

There are a few counts of this clonotype. The chain uses TRBV27 and TRBJ1-1; weak D call: TRBD1 (6 bases). Germline-derived CDR1 and CDR2 are MNHEY and SMNVEV (reference sequence). The CDR3 loop spans 14 amino acids. V was trimmed by 3 bases and J by 0 bases, leaving 8 bases between them. The CDR3 reads CASSFGTLNTEAFF. The DNA of the CDR3 is TGTGCCAGCAGTTTCGGGACACTGAACACTGAAGCTTTCTTT.

The rearrangement links TRBV5-1 to TRBJ2-3, with TRBD2 identical over 12 bases. Germline assignment: CDR1 SGHRS and CDR2 YFSETQ. The CDR3 consists of 15 residues. With 3 bases clipped from V and 4 bases from J, the junction kept 3 bases outside the gene matches. In DNA, the CDR3 is TGCGCCAGCAGCTCGACTAGCGGGAGCGCAGATACGCAGTATTTT. This translates into CASSSTSGSADTQYF. Full variable domain (rest looked up from reference TRBV5-1 and TRBJ2-3): KAGVTQTPRYLIKTRGQQVTLSCSPISGHRSVSWYQQTPGQGLQFLFEYFSETQRNKGNFPGRFSGRQFSNSRSEMNVSTLELGDSALYLCASSSTSGSADTQYFGPGTRLTVL.

V is TRBV7-3 and J is TRBJ1-2; maybe TRBD1 (5 bases). The CDR3 length is 13 residues. Trimming removed 4 bases from V and 8 bases from J, with 14 bases in between. The germline V gene has CDR1 SGHTA and CDR2 FQGTGA. The CDR3 bases are TGTGCCAGCAGCTCCTCAGGACATTTGGGCTACACCTTC. Its protein is CASSSSGHLGYTF.

The chain uses TRBV30 and TRBJ2-1; 8 positions match TRBD1. CDR3 length: 12 amino acids. Germline lookup yields CDR1 GTSNPN and CDR2 SVGIG (reference sequence). V shed 5 bases and J 8 bases; nucleotides not matched to a gene: 5. The CDR3 protein is CAWLDRGHEQFF. The CDR3, as DNA: TGTGCCTGGCTAGACAGGGGCCATGAGCAGTTCTTC.

This chain links TRBV20-1 with TRBJ2-5, with 8 bases fitting TRBD2. The germline CDR1 and CDR2 sequences are DFQATT and SNEGSKA (reference sequence). V was clipped by 2 bases and J by 0 bases; unmatched bases: 2. The CDR3 totals 14 residues. The CDR3 DNA sequence: TGCAGTGCTAGAAGGCGGGAGGACCAAGAGACCCAGTACTTC. This sequence encodes CSARRREDQETQYF.

This clonotype was seen once. The rearrangement links TRBV20-1 to TRBJ1-5; the D is unclear. CDR3 length: 12 residues. Trimming left V 7 bases short and J 0 bases short, with 7 bases between. Germline CDR1 DFQATT, CDR2 SNEGSKA (reference sequence). CDR3 sequence reads: CSGRSSNQPQHF. CDR3 DNA sequence: TGCAGTGGTAGGAGTAGCAATCAGCCCCAGCATTTT.

The chain couples TRBV24-1 to TRBJ1-2; 7 bases line up with TRBD1. V shed 1 base, J shed 6 bases, and the junction held 1 base outside the gene matches. The CDR3 has 13 amino acids. Germline V gives CDR1 KGHDR, CDR2 SFDVKD. CDR3 residues: CATSDFTGDGYTF. CDR3 bases: TGTGCCACCAGTGATTTTACAGGGGATGGCTACACCTTC.

This clonotype was seen a single time. V is TRBV5-1 and J is TRBJ2-1, with no clear D. Trimming took 0 bases from V and 10 from J, leaving 8 bases between them. The CDR3 totals 12 residues. Germline CDR1 and CDR2: SGHRS and YFSETQ. The CDR3 region is CASSLEVGEQFF. CDR3 sequence (DNA): TGCGCCAGCAGCTTGGAGGTGGGCGAGCAGTTCTTC.